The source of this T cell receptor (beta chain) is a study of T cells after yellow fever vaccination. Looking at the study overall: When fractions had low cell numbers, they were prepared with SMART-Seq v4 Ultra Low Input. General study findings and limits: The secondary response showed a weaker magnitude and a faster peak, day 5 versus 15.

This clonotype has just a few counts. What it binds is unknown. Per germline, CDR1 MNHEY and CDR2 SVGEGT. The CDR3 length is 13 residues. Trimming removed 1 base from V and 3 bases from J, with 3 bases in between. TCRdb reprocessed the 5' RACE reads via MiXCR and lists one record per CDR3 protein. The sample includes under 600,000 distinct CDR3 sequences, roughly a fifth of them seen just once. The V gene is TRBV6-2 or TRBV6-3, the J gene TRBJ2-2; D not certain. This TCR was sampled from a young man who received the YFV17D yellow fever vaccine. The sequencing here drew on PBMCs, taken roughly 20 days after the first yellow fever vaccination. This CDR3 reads CASSYLYTGELFF. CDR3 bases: TGTGCCAGCAGTTACTTGTACACCGGGGAGCTGTTTTTT.